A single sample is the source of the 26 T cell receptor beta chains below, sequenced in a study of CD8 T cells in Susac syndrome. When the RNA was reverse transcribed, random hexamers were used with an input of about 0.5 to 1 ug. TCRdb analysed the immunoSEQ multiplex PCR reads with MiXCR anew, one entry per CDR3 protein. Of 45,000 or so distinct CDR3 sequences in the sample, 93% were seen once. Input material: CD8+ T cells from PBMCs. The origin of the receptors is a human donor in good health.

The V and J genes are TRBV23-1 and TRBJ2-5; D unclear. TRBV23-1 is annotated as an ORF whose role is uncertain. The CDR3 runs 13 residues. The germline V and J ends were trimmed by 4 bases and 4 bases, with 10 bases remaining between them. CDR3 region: CASSPGHIETQYF. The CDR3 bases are TGCGCCAGCAGTCCCGGCCACATAGAGACCCAGTACTTC.

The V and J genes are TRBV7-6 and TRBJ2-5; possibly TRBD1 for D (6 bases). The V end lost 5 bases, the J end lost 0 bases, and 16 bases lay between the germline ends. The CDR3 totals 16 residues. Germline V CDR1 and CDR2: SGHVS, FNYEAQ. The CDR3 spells CASSLGTTHHQETQYF. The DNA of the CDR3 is TGTGCCAGCAGCCTAGGGACAACGCACCACCAAGAGACCCAGTACTTC.

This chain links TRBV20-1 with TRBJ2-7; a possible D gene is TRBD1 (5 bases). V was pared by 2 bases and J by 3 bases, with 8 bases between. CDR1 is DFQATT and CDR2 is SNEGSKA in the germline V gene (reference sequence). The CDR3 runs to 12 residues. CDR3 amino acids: CSARWQGYEQYF. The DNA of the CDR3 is TGCAGTGCTAGATGGCAGGGCTACGAGCAGTACTTC.

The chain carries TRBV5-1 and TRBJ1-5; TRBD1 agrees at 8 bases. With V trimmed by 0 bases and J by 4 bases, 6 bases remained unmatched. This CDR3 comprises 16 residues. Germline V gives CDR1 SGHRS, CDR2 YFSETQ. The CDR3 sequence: CASSLGAGGSNQPQHF. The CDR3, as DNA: TGCGCCAGCAGCTTGGGGGCAGGGGGCAGTAATCAGCCCCAGCATTTT.

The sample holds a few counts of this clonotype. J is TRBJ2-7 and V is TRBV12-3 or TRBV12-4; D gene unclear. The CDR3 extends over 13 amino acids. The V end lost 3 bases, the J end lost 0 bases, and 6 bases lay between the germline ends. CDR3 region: CASSLGGSYEQYF. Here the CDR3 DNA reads TGTGCCAGCAGTTTGGGCGGCTCCTACGAGCAGTACTTC.

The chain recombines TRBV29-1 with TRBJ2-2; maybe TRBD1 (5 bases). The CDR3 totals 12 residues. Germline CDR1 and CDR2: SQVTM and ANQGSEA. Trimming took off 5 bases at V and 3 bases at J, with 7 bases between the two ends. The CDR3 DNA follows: TGCAGCGTTCTCAGGGACACCGGGGAGCTGTTTTTT. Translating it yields CSVLRDTGELFF.

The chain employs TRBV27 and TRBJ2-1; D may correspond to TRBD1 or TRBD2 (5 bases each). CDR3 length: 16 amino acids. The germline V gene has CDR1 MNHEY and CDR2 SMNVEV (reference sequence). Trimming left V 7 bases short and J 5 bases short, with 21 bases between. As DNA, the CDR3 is TGTGCCAGCACCCTAGGGGCGGACGGACTCCACAATGAGCAGTTCTTC. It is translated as CASTLGADGLHNEQFF.

The CDR3, as DNA: TGCGCCAGCCGGGGTGTTGGCACAGATACGCAGTATTTT. Its translation is CASRGVGTDTQYF. The chain employs TRBV4-1 and TRBJ2-3; TRBD2 is a possible D gene (5 bases). Looked up from germline, CDR1 is MGHRA and CDR2 is YSYEKL. The CDR3 is 13 amino acids. V shed 8 bases and J shed 1 base, with 10 bases lying between them.

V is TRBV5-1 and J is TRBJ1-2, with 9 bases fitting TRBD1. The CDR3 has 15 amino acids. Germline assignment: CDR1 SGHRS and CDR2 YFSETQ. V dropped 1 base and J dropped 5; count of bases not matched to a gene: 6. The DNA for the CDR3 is TGCGCCAGCAGCTTGTATAGGACAGGGGAATATGGCTACACCTTC. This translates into CASSLYRTGEYGYTF. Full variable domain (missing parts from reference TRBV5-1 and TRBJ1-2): KAGVTQTPRYLIKTRGQQVTLSCSPISGHRSVSWYQQTPGQGLQFLFEYFSETQRNKGNFPGRFSGRQFSNSRSEMNVSTLELGDSALYLCASSLYRTGEYGYTFGSGTRLTVV.

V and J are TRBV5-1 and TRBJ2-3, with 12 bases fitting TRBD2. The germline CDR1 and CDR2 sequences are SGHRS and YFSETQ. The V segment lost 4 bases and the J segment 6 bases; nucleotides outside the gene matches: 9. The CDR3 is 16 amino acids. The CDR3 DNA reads TGCGCCAGCAGCCTAGCAGGACTAGCGGGAAGGGATACGCAGTATTTT. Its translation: CASSLAGLAGRDTQYF.

DNA of the CDR3: TGTGCCAGCGCAGGGGGTCTCGACAATGAGCAGTTCTTC. Its translation: CASAGGLDNEQFF. This sequence joins TRBV2 and TRBJ2-1; the match to TRBD1 covers 7 bases. The CDR3 has 13 amino acids. Trimming removed 8 bases from V and 5 bases from J; junction bases left unmatched: 6. Per the germline V gene, CDR1 is SNHLY and CDR2 is FYNNEI. The full variable domain, its missing parts supplied by reference TRBV2 and TRBJ2-1, is EPEVTQTPSHQVTQMGQEVILRCVPISNHLYFYWYRQILGQKVEFLVSFYNNEISEKSEIFDDQFSVERPDGSNFTLKIRSTKLEDSAMYFCASAGGLDNEQFFGPGTRLTVL.

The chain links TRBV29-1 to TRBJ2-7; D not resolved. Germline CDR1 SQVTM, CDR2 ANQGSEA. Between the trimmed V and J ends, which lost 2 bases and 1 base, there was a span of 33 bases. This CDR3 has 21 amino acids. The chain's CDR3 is CSVELGRADCGFTSESYEQYF. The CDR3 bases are TGCAGCGTTGAATTAGGTAGAGCAGACTGTGGCTTCACCTCCGAGTCCTACGAGCAGTACTTC.

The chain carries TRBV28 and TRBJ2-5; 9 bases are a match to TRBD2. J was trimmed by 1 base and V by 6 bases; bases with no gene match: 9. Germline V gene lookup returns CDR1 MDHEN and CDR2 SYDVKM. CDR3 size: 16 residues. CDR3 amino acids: CASRGMASGIQETQYF. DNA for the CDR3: TGTGCCAGCAGGGGTATGGCTAGCGGGATCCAAGAGACCCAGTACTTC.

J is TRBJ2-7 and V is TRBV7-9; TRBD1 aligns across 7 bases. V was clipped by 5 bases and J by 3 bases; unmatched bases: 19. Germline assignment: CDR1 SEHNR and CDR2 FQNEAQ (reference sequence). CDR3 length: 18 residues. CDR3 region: CASSHPTVSGQLFYEQYF. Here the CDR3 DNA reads TGTGCCAGCAGCCACCCTACGGTCTCGGGACAGCTGTTCTACGAGCAGTACTTC.

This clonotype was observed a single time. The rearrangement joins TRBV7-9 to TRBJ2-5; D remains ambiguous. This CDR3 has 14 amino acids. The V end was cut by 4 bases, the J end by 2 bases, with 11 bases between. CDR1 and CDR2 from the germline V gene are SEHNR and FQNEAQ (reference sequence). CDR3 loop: CASSSSLQQETQYF. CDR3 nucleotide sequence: TGTGCCAGCAGCTCATCTCTGCAACAAGAGACCCAGTACTTC.

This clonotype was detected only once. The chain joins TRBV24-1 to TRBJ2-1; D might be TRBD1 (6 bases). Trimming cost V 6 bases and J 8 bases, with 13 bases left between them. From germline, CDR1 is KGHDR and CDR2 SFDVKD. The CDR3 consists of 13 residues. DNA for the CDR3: TGTGCCACCAGTTCTACAGGGTGGGATGAGCAGTTCTTC. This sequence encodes CATSSTGWDEQFF.

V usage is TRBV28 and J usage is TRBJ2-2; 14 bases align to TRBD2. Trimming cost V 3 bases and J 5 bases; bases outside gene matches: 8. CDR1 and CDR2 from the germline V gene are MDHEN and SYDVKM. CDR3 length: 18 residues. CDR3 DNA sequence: TGTGCCAGCAGTTTTCAAGGACTAGCGGGAGGAGAGACCGGGGAGCTGTTTTTT. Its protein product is CASSFQGLAGGETGELFF.

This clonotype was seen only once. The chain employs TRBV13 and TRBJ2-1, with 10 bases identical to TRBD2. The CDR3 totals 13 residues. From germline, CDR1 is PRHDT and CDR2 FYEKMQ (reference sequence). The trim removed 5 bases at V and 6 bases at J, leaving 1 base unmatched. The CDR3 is CASSPSGGNEQFF. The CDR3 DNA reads TGTGCCAGCAGCCCTAGCGGGGGCAATGAGCAGTTCTTC.

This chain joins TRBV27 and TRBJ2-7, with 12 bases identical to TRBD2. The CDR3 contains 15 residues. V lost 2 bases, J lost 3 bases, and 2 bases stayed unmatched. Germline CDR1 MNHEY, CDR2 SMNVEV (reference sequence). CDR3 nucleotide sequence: TGTGCCAGCAGTTTAACTAGCGGGAGGCTCTACGAGCAGTACTTC. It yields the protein CASSLTSGRLYEQYF.

The CDR3, as DNA: TGTGCCAGCACCCCCGGGGCGTGGGGGAGCCAGCCCCAGCATTTT. Its translation is CASTPGAWGSQPQHF. The chain links TRBV28 to TRBJ1-5, with a weak D call TRBD1 (5 bases). V shed 7 bases and J shed 7 bases, with 20 bases lying between them. The germline V gene encodes CDR1 MDHEN and CDR2 SYDVKM. This CDR3 has 15 residues.

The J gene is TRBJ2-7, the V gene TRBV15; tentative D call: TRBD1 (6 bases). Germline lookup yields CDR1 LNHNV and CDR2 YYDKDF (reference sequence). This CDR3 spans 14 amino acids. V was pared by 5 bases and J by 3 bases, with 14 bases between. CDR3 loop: CATSGRDKSYEQYF. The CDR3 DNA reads TGTGCCACCAGCGGCCGGGACAAGAGCTACGAGCAGTACTTC.

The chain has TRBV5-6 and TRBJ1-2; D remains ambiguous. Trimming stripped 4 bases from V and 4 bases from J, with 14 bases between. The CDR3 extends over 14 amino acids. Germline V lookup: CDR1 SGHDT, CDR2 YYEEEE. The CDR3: CASSLRESGYGYTF. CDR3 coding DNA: TGTGCCAGCAGCCTCAGAGAGTCTGGCTATGGCTACACCTTC.

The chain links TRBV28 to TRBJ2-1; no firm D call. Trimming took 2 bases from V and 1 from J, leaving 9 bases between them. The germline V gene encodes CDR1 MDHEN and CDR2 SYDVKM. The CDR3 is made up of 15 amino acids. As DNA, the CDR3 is TGTGCCAGCAGTTTAGAGAGGATATCCTACAATGAGCAGTTCTTC. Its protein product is CASSLERISYNEQFF.

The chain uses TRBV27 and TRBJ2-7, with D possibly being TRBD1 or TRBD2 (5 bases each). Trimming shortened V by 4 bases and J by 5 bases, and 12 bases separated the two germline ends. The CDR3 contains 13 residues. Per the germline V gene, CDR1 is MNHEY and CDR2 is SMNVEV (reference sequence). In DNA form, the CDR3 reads TGTGCCAGCAGTTCCGGACTGGGGCACGAGCAGTACTTC. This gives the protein CASSSGLGHEQYF.

CDR3 bases: TGTGCCAGCAGCTGGGGACCCTCGAGGGGAAACACCATATATTTT. As protein: CASSWGPSRGNTIYF. The genes are TRBV5-4 and TRBJ1-3; D perhaps matches TRBD1 (5 bases). The germline V and J ends were trimmed by 3 bases and 4 bases, with 14 bases remaining between them. Per germline, CDR1 SGHNT and CDR2 YYREEE (reference sequence). The CDR3 totals 15 residues. The whole variable domain, remainder taken from reference TRBV5-4 and TRBJ1-3, is ETGVTQSPTHLIKTRGQQVTLRCSSQSGHNTVSWYQQALGQGPQFIFQYYREEENGRGNFPPRFSGLQFPNYSSELNVNALELDDSALYLCASSWGPSRGNTIYFGEGSWLTVV.

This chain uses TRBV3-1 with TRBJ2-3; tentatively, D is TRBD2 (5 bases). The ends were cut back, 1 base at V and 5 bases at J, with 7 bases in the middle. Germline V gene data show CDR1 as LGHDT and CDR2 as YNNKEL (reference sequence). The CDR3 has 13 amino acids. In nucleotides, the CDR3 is TGTGCCAGCAGCCAAGTTGCGGGAGATACGCAGTATTTT. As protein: CASSQVAGDTQYF.